The rows below give T cell receptor beta chains drawn from one sample of a study of T cells in Graves' hyperthyroidism and ophthalmopathy. TCRdb re-analysed the multiplex PCR reads in MiXCR, keeping a single row per CDR3 protein. The data hold 300,000 to 350,000 distinct CDR3 sequences, with around 16% observed a single time. Sequenced: blood. Source of these receptors: a young man with Graves' hyperthyroidism. The CDR3 runs from the conserved cysteine through the conserved F or W. A D gene is named only where the DNA matches it firmly. The size entry is marked missing in some rows and otherwise reads once, few, many or a size class.

D	size	J	V	length	CDR3	DNA
.	.	TRBJ2-1	TRBV9	14	CASSHVWRGNEQFF	TGTGCCAGCAGCCACGTGTGGAGGGGCAATGAGCAGTTCTTC
TRBD2	.	TRBJ2-7	TRBV14	14	CASSRLATYYEQYF	TGTGCCAGCAGCAGACTAGCGACCTACTACGAGCAGTACTTC
TRBD1	.	TRBJ2-5	TRBV7-9	16	CASSLVTGEFQETQYF	TGTGCCAGCAGCTTAGTAACAGGGGAATTCCAAGAGACCCAGTACTTC
TRBD2	.	TRBJ2-7	TRBV6-2/TRBV6-3	13	CASSSLAGREQYF	TGTGCCAGCAGTTCCCTAGCGGGTAGGGAGCAGTACTTC
TRBD2	.	TRBJ2-2	TRBV6-2/TRBV6-3	13	CASSYWVRGVLFF	TGTGCCAGCAGTTACTGGGTTCGGGGGGTGCTGTTTTTT
.	many	TRBJ1-5	TRBV12-3/TRBV12-4	17	CASSFGTGVRSNQPQHF	TGTGCCAGCAGTTTTGGGACCGGGGTAAGGAGCAATCAGCCCCAGCATTTT
TRBD2	many	TRBJ2-1	TRBV24-1	15	CATSAWTSGSNEQFF	TGTGCCACCAGTGCTTGGACTAGCGGGAGCAATGAGCAGTTCTTC
.	.	TRBJ1-1	TRBV7-3	14	CASSPRGLNTEAFF	TGTGCCAGCAGCCCTCGGGGACTGAACACTGAAGCTTTCTTT
TRBD2	few	TRBJ2-1	TRBV12-3/TRBV12-4	18	CASTPRLAVLGSYNEQFF	TGTGCCAGCACCCCTAGACTAGCCGTCTTGGGATCCTACAATGAGCAGTTCTTC
TRBD1	.	TRBJ1-2	TRBV3-1	15	CASSRDRDAGYGYTF	TGTGCCAGCAGCCGGGACAGGGACGCCGGATATGGCTACACCTTC
.	.	TRBJ2-7	TRBV4-1	16	CASSQVGGDSSYEQYF	TGCGCCAGCAGCCAAGTTGGGGGGGACAGCTCCTACGAGCAGTACTTC
.	.	TRBJ1-1	TRBV10-3	12	CAISRTKPEAFF	TGTGCCATCTCCCGGACGAAGCCTGAAGCTTTCTTT
.	many	TRBJ1-2	TRBV20-1	14	CSARNRARGNGYTF	TGCAGTGCTAGGAATAGGGCCAGAGGGAATGGCTACACCTTC
.	many	TRBJ1-2	TRBV3-1	12	CASYSGGGGYTF	TGTGCCAGCTACTCGGGGGGTGGTGGCTACACCTTC
TRBD2	many	TRBJ2-1	TRBV3-1	16	CASSLHSGRSYNEQFF	TGTGCCAGCAGCCTCCATAGCGGGAGGTCCTACAATGAGCAGTTCTTC
.	few	TRBJ1-2	TRBV7-9	13	CASSSDLGYGYTF	TGTGCCAGCAGCTCTGACCTGGGTTATGGCTACACCTTC
TRBD2	.	TRBJ2-2	TRBV20-1	19	CSARDQKGLAGVDAGELFF	TGCAGTGCTAGAGATCAAAAGGGACTAGCGGGAGTTGACGCCGGGGAGCTGTTTTTT
TRBD2	.	TRBJ2-7	TRBV12-3/TRBV12-4	18	CASRGLAGTIRSSYEQYF	TGTGCCAGCAGGGGACTAGCGGGAACAATTAGGAGCTCCTACGAGCAGTACTTC
TRBD1	few	TRBJ1-6	TRBV6-1	15	CASSLLTGAISPLHF	TGTGCCAGCAGTCTCCTGACAGGGGCGATTTCACCCCTCCACTTT
.	few	TRBJ2-3	TRBV6-1	14	CASNTPRGPDTQYF	TGTGCCAGCAACACCCCCCGAGGACCAGATACGCAGTATTTT
TRBD1	few	TRBJ2-1	TRBV29-1	16	CSHRGRKKGSYNEQFF	TGCAGCCACAGGGGTAGGAAAAAAGGCTCCTACAATGAGCAGTTCTTC
.	.	TRBJ2-7	TRBV15	14	CATSGRQAAGEQYF	TGTGCCACCAGCGGGAGACAGGCTGCCGGCGAGCAGTACTTC
TRBD1	.	TRBJ1-2	TRBV28	15	CASSPHRGRSYGYTF	TGTGCCAGCAGTCCCCACAGGGGCCGGAGCTATGGCTACACCTTC
TRBD2	few	TRBJ2-1	TRBV10-3	13	CAASSGNLNEQFF	TGTGCCGCTTCTAGCGGGAATCTCAATGAGCAGTTCTTC
.	few	TRBJ1-6	TRBV12-3/TRBV12-4	15	CASSLGGSYNSPLHF	TGTGCCAGCAGTTTAGGAGGGTCCTATAATTCACCCCTCCACTTT
.	.	TRBJ2-7	TRBV4-1	17	CASSGSSQRGSSYEQYF	TGCGCCAGCTCCGGGAGCAGCCAACGGGGAAGCTCCTACGAGCAGTACTTC
.	many	TRBJ2-3	TRBV30	14	CAWTPQGGADTQYF	TGTGCCTGGACTCCCCAGGGTGGCGCAGATACGCAGTATTTT
.	many	TRBJ1-6	TRBV6-1	13	CASSAEESSPLHF	TGTGCCAGCAGTGCGGAAGAGAGCTCACCCCTCCACTTT
.	.	TRBJ1-2	TRBV20-1	17	CSAPDPGDLLDEYGYTF	TGCAGTGCGCCGGATCCAGGGGACCTACTCGATGAGTATGGCTACACCTTC
.	few	TRBJ2-3	TRBV7-9	14	CASSPRSRADTQYF	TGTGCCAGCAGCCCTAGGTCTCGGGCAGATACGCAGTATTTT
.	many	TRBJ2-7	TRBV24-1	15	CATSDSQSPGEEQYF	TGTGCCACCAGTGATTCCCAGTCTCCGGGCGAGGAGCAGTACTTC
.	.	TRBJ1-3	TRBV9	15	CASSTGLPSGNTIYF	TGTGCCAGCAGCACAGGGCTGCCCTCTGGAAACACCATATATTTT
TRBD1	few	TRBJ2-5	TRBV19	15	CASSVGQGDQETQYF	TGTGCCAGTAGTGTCGGACAGGGGGATCAAGAGACCCAGTACTTC
.	.	TRBJ1-5	TRBV30	18	CAWSGGRQRGYSNQPQHF	TGTGCCTGGAGTGGGGGCCGCCAAAGGGGGTATAGCAATCAGCCCCAGCATTTT
TRBD2	many	TRBJ2-3	TRBV27	16	CASRTSGSLPQDTQYF	TGTGCCAGCAGGACTAGCGGGAGTCTTCCACAAGATACGCAGTATTTT
TRBD1	many	TRBJ2-5	TRBV11-3	16	CASTGRTGLQFETQYF	TGTGCCAGCACGGGCCGGACAGGGCTTCAATTCGAGACCCAGTACTTC
.	many	TRBJ1-5	TRBV18	13	CASSPRGDQPQHF	TGTGCCAGCTCTCCTAGGGGTGATCAGCCCCAGCATTTT
TRBD1	.	TRBJ2-5	TRBV7-3	16	CASSLLGQGGLETQYF	TGTGCCAGCAGCTTACTGGGACAGGGAGGTTTGGAGACCCAGTACTTC
TRBD2	many	TRBJ2-7	TRBV10-1	16	CASSEWRLAGVDEQYF	TGCGCCAGCAGTGAGTGGCGTTTGGCGGGAGTGGACGAGCAGTACTTC
TRBD1	.	TRBJ1-6	TRBV12-3/TRBV12-4	15	CASSLTDRANSPLHF	TGTGCCAGCAGTTTGACGGACAGGGCGAATTCACCCCTCCACTTT
.	many	TRBJ2-5	TRBV2	14	CASSEALALETQYF	TGTGCCAGCAGTGAAGCGCTGGCCTTGGAGACCCAGTACTTC
.	.	TRBJ1-5	TRBV19	16	CASSVERAASNQPQHF	TGTGCCAGTAGTGTCGAGAGGGCTGCCAGCAATCAGCCCCAGCATTTT
TRBD1	many	TRBJ2-1	TRBV11-2	16	CASSPIAGQGAGEQFF	TGTGCCAGCAGCCCCATTGCTGGACAGGGGGCAGGTGAGCAGTTCTTC
.	many	TRBJ2-7	TRBV2	12	CASSPGSPEQYF	TGTGCCAGCAGTCCTGGGTCTCCCGAGCAGTACTTC
.	many	TRBJ2-2	TRBV18	14	CASSPPLETGELFF	TGTGCCAGCTCACCACCCCTAGAGACCGGGGAGCTGTTTTTT
.	.	TRBJ2-2	TRBV9	14	CASSSRASSGELFF	TGTGCCAGCAGCTCACGGGCATCCTCCGGGGAGCTGTTTTTT
.	many	TRBJ1-5	TRBV27	15	CASSSSADSNQPQHF	.